The sequence of this T cell receptor beta chain was determined in a study of blood T cells in healthy people across ages. Study-level results: Investigators treated diversity estimates from one million T cells as underestimates. As naive T cell percentage varied, TCR beta diversity correlated strongly with it. In older individuals, TCR beta diversity per million T cells was lower, falling roughly linearly with age.

On this clonotype itself: Its antigen is undetermined.

Then a second PCR, running about 6 to 11 cycles, was carried out with a sample-barcoded 5' primer and a J-beta primer mix. Unique molecular identifiers of 12 random nucleotides labeled each cDNA. A single record per CDR3 protein comes from TCRdb applying MiXCR to the 5' RACE reads. The table has under 750,000 distinct CDR3 sequences, more than 45% seen once. With 5 bases removed from V and 4 bases from J, the gap between germline ends came to 11 bases. The germline V gene encodes CDR1 SGHNT and CDR2 YENEEA. This CDR3 has 13 residues. The rearrangement links TRBV11-3 to TRBJ2-5; D might be TRBD2 (7 bases). The receptor was derived from a man older than 75 in good health. The sequencing sample was made of blood. In DNA, the CDR3 is TGTGCCAGCAGCGAGGGGGGGCGAGAGACCCAGTACTTC. The encoded protein is CASSEGGRETQYF.